This entry describes one T cell receptor (beta chain). This record comes from a study of blood T cell repertoires in COVID-19. Background on the study: Specimens from acute and convalescent COVID-19 originated in the United States, Italy and Spain. PBMCs, B-cell-depleted T cells, or T cells were the source of the cDNA or gDNA that made up the material.

How the authors handled the data: Reference gene primer amplification yielded estimated nucleated cell counts. The table came from immunoSEQ multiplex PCR; TCRdb's copy has only in-frame clones and leaves some out. V, J and clone size are those of that table, while D and trimming were read from the DNA. The sample lists approximately 30,000 clones, approximately 86% seen once, with about 23% in the top ten. Source material: peripheral blood. The sequence came from a woman of 80 years or more with active or convalescent COVID-19.

CDR3 nucleotide sequence: TGTGCCAGCAGTCAGGGGTCCGGCTACACCTTC. It codes for CASSQGSGYTF. This chain joins TRBV27 and TRBJ1-2; D might be TRBD1 (6 bases). Per germline, CDR1 MNHEY and CDR2 SMNVEV (reference sequence). V was shortened by 5 bases and J by 8 bases, with 9 bases between the two germline ends. The CDR3 sequence is 11 residues long.